A selection of T cell receptor beta chains follows, all from one sample in a study of T cell repertoires in cytomegalovirus infection. Their target antigens are unknown. TCRdb fed the reads into MiXCR, producing one record per CDR3 protein. The repertoire holds roughly 860,000 distinct CDR3 sequences, over 25% seen once, with 9.5% to 15% in the top ten. The sequences come from cultured CD8+ T cells from PBMCs, collected from culture after CMV antigen stimulation. These receptors all come from a human donor in good health (CMV status not recorded). Some clones in this sample may be carry-over from other donors' samples. CDR3s include the opening cysteine and the closing phenylalanine or tryptophan. D genes are given only for firm matches. Clone size is not always given. Where it is, it says once, few, many or a class for expanded clones.

TRBD2 | - | TRBJ2-1 | TRBV4-1 | TGCGCCAGCAGCCTACGGACTAGCGGGGGCGGTGAGCAGTTCTTC | CASSLRTSGGGEQFF
- | - | TRBJ2-6 | TRBV6-6 | TGTGCCAGCAGCCCAAATGCCCCCTCTGGGGGGGCCAACGTCCTGACTTTC | CASSPNAPSGGANVLTF
- | many | TRBJ1-5 | TRBV7-8 | TGTGCCAGCAGTCAGACCGGGACACCTAAGGAGCCCCAGCATTTT | CASSQTGTPKEPQHF
TRBD2 | few | TRBJ2-3 | TRBV7-9 | TGTGCCAGCAGCTCGAGCTCCCTAGCGGGGTACACAGATACGCAGTATTTT | CASSSSSLAGYTDTQYF
- | few | TRBJ2-1 | TRBV4-3 | TGCGCCAGCAGCCCCCCAGGGAGAGCTTTGTTCTTC | CASSPPGRALFF
TRBD1 | few | TRBJ2-1 | TRBV4-2 | TGTGCCAGCAGCCAATCAGGTTGGGACAGTTACAATGAGCAGTTCTTC | CASSQSGWDSYNEQFF
TRBD2 | few | TRBJ2-1 | TRBV3-1 | TGTGCCAGCAGCCAAACTAGCGGGGGGGCCATCTACAATGAGCAGTTCTTC | CASSQTSGGAIYNEQFF
TRBD1 | - | TRBJ2-2 | TRBV7-6 | TGTGCCAGCAGCTCCAGACAGGGTCTACCCGGGGAGCTGTTTTTT | CASSSRQGLPGELFF
TRBD1 | - | TRBJ1-4 | TRBV4-1 | TGCGCCAGCAGCCAAGCGCCGGGACAGCCTGCAACTAATGAAAAACTGTTTTTT | CASSQAPGQPATNEKLFF
- | - | TRBJ2-1 | TRBV27 | TGTGCCAGCGCCCGGGGGCATGAGCAGTTCTTC | CASARGHEQFF
- | - | TRBJ2-2 | TRBV29-1 | TGCAGCGTTGAAGAGTGGGGACAAAAGAACACCGGGGAGCTGTTTTTT | CSVEEWGQKNTGELFF
- | - | TRBJ2-6 | TRBV20-1 | TGCAGTGCTCGGCGACCAGGAGGTCGGTCTGGGGCCAACGTCCTGACTTTC | CSARRPGGRSGANVLTF
- | - | TRBJ1-2 | TRBV29-1 | TGCAGCCCACAGGATCCCGATAGCTATGGCTACACCTTC | CSPQDPDSYGYTF
- | few | TRBJ2-7 | TRBV28 | TGTGCCAGCAGTTTATTGTCGGGGATGGCCTACGAGCAGTACTTC | CASSLLSGMAYEQYF
- | once | TRBJ2-6 | TRBV13 | TGTGCCAGCAGCCCCACAGGTGGGGCCAACGTCCTGACTTTC | CASSPTGGANVLTF
TRBD2 | - | TRBJ2-1 | TRBV12-3/TRBV12-4 | TGTGCCAGCAGGGGACTAGCGGATGAGCAGTTCTTC | CASRGLADEQFF
TRBD1 | many | TRBJ2-7 | TRBV20-1 | TGCAGTGCTAGGACAGGGGGCTCCTACGAGCAGTACTTC | CSARTGGSYEQYF
- | - | TRBJ2-7 | TRBV2 | TGTGCCATTTCCGGACCCAGGAGCTCCTACGAGCAGTACTTC | CAISGPRSSYEQYF
- | - | TRBJ2-7 | TRBV5-6 | TGTGCCAGCAGCTTAGAAGCGGGTGCCTCCGGGCAGTACTTC | CASSLEAGASGQYF
- | - | TRBJ1-5 | TRBV19 | TGTGCCAGTAGTATGTACAGTAGCAATCAGCCCCAGCATTTT | CASSMYSSNQPQHF
- | many | TRBJ1-2 | TRBV5-6 | TGTGCCAGCAGCTTGGCCTCTTACGTGGACGGAATCTATGGCTACACCTTC | CASSLASYVDGIYGYTF
- | - | TRBJ2-1 | TRBV11-1 | TGTGCCAGCAGCCCTACGACAGGTTCCTACAATGAGCAGTTCTTC | CASSPTTGSYNEQFF
- | few | TRBJ2-3 | TRBV14 | TGTGCCAGCAGCCAGGGTAGAGGACCAGATACGCAGTATTTT | CASSQGRGPDTQYF
TRBD1 | - | TRBJ1-1 | TRBV4-3 | TGCGCCAGCAGCCAGGGGACAGTATCGAACACTGAAGCTTTCTTT | CASSQGTVSNTEAFF
- | - | TRBJ1-1 | TRBV19 | TGTGCCAGTAACAACGACAAAACTCAGGGCACTGAAGCTTTCTTT | CASNNDKTQGTEAFF
- | - | TRBJ1-1 | TRBV10-2 | TGCGCCAGCAGTGAGTTCAGGGCGACGCCTGAAGCTTTCTTT | CASSEFRATPEAFF
TRBD1 | - | TRBJ1-2 | TRBV7-6 | TGTACCAGCAGCGGACAGGGGGGGTACTATGGCTACACCTTC | CTSSGQGGYYGYTF
- | - | TRBJ1-2 | TRBV19 | TGTGCCAGTAGTATAGATCCAGGGGACGTCTATGGCTACACCTTC | CASSIDPGDVYGYTF
- | few | TRBJ2-3 | TRBV19 | TGTGCCAGTACGGACAGCCAATCTAGCACAGATACGCAGTATTTT | CASTDSQSSTDTQYF